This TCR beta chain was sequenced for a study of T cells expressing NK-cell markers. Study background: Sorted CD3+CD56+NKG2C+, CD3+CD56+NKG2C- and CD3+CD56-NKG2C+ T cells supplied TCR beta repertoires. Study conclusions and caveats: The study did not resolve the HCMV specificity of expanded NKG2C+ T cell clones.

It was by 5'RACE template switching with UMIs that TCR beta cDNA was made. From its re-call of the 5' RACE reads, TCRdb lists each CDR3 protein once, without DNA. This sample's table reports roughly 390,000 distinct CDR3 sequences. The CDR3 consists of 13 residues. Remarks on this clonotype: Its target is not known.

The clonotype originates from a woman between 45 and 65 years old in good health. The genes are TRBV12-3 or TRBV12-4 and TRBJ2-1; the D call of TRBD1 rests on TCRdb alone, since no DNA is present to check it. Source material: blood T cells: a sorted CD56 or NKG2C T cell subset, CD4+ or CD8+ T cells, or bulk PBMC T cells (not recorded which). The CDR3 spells CASTSGGRNEQFF.